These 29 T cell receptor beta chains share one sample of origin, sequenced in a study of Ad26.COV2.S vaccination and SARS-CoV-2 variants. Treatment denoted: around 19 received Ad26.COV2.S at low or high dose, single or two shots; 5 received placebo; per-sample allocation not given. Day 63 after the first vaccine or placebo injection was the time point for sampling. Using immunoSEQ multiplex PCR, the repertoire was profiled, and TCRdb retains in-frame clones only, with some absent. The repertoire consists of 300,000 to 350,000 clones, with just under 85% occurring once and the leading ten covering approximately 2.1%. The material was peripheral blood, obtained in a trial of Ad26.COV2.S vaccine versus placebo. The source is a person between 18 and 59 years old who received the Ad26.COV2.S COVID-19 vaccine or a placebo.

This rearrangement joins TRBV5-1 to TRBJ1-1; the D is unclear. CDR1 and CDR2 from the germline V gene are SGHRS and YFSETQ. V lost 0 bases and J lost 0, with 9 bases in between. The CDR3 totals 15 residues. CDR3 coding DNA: TGCGCCAGCAGCTTGGTTGGCAGTATGAACACTGAAGCTTTCTTT. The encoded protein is CASSLVGSMNTEAFF.

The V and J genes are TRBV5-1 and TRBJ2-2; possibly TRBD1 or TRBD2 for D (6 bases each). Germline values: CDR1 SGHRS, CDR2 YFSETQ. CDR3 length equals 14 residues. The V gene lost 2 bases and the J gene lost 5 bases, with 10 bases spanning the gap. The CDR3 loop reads CASSFGGPTGELFF. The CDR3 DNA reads TGCGCCAGCAGCTTTGGGGGGCCAACCGGGGAGCTGTTTTTT.

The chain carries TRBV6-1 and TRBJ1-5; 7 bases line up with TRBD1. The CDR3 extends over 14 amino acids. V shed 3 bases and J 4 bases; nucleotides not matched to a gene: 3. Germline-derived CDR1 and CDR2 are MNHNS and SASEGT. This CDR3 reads CASSEGQQNQPQHF. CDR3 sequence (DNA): TGTGCCAGCAGTGAGGGACAGCAGAATCAGCCCCAGCATTTT.

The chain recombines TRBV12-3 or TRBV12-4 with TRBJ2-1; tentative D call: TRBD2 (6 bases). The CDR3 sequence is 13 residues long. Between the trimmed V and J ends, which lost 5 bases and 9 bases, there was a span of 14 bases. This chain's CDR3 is CASSPQRRGEQFF. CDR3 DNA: TGTGCCAGCAGTCCCCAGCGGAGGGGTGAGCAGTTCTTC.

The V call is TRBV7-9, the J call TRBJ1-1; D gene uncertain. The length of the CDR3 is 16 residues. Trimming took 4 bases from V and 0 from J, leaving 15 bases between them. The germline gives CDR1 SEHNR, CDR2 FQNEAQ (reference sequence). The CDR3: CASSSLGIELNTEAFF. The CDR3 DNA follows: TGTGCCAGCAGCTCCCTGGGCATCGAACTGAACACTGAAGCTTTCTTT.

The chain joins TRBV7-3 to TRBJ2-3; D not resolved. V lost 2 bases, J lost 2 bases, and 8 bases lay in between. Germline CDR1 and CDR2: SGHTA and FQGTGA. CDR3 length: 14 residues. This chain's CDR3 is CASSLVPFTDTQYF. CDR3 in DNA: TGTGCCAGCAGCTTAGTCCCGTTCACAGATACGCAGTATTTT.

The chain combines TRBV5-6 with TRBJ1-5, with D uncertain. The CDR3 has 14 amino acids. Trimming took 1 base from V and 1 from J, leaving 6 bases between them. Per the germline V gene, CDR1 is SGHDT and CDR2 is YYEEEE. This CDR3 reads CASSLTWSNQPQHF. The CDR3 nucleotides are TGTGCCAGCAGCTTGACGTGGAGCAATCAGCCCCAGCATTTT.

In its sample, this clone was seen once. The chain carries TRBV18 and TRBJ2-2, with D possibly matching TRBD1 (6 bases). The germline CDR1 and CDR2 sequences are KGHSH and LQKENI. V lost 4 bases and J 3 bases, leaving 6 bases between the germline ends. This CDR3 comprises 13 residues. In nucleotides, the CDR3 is TGTGCCAGCTCACGACAGGACACCGGGGAGCTGTTTTTT. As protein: CASSRQDTGELFF.

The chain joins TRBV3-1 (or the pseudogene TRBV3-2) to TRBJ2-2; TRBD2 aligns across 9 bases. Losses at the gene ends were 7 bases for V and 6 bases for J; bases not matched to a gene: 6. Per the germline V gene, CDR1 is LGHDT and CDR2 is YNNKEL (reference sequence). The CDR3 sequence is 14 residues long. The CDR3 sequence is CASKLLAGPGELFF. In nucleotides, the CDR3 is TGTGCCAGCAAGTTGCTAGCGGGGCCCGGGGAGCTGTTTTTT.

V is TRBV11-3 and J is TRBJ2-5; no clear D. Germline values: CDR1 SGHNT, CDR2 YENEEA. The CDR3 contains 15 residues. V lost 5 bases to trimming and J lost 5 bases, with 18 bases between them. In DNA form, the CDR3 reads TGTGCCAGCAGCACCCGCCCGCCGGAGCGCGAGACCCAGTACTTC. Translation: CASSTRPPERETQYF.

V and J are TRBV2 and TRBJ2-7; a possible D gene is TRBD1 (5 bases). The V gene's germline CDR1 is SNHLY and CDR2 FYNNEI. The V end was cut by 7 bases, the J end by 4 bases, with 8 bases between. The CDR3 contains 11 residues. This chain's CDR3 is CASTRQYEQYF. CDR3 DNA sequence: TGTGCCAGCACACGACAGTACGAGCAGTACTTC.

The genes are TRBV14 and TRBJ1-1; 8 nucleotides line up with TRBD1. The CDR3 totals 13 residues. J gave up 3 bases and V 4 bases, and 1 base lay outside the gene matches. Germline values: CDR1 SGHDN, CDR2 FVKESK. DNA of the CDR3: TGTGCCAGCAGCCTGACAGGGGACACTGAAGCTTTCTTT. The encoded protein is CASSLTGDTEAFF.

The CDR3 sequence is CALPPSFLCNSPLHF. In DNA form, the CDR3 reads TGTGCCCTTCCACCCTCTTTTTTATGTAATTCACCCCTCCACTTT. The chain joins TRBV21-1 to TRBJ1-6. TRBV21-1 is labeled a pseudogene. The CDR3 consists of 15 residues.

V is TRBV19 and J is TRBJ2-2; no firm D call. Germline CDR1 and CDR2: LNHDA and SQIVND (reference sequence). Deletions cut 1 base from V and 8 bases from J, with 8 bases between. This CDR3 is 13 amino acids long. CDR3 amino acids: CASSIGTPGELFF. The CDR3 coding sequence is TGTGCCAGTAGTATAGGGACCCCGGGGGAGCTGTTTTTT. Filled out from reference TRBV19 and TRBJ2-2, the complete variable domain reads DGGITQSPKYLFRKEGQNVTLSCEQNLNHDAMYWYRQDPGQGLRLIYYSQIVNDFQKGDIAEGYSVSREKKESFPLTVTSAQKNPTAFYLCASSIGTPGELFFGEGSRLTVL.

CDR3 DNA sequence: TGTGCCAGTCGACAGGGCAATGAAAAACTGTTTTTT. Protein: CASRQGNEKLFF. The gene calls are TRBV6-5 and TRBJ1-4, with TRBD1 identical over 7 bases. Germline V gene lookup returns CDR1 MNHEY and CDR2 SVGAGI. V lost 9 bases to trimming and J lost 5 bases; unmatched junction nucleotides: 3. The CDR3 runs to 12 residues.

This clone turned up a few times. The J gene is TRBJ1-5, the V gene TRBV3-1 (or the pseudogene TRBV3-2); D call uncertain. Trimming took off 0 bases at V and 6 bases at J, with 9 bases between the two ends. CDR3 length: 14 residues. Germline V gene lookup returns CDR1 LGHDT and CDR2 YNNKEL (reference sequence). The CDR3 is CASSQEGFSQPQHF. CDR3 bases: TGTGCCAGCAGCCAAGAGGGGTTCAGTCAGCCCCAGCATTTT.

CDR3 nucleotide sequence: TGTGCCAGCAGCTTACAAACCCTCACAGATACGCAGTATTTT. Residues: CASSLQTLTDTQYF. V and J are TRBV5-5 and TRBJ2-3, with D unresolved. The CDR3 totals 14 residues. The germline gives CDR1 SGHKS, CDR2 YYEKEE (reference sequence). Trimming removed 2 bases at V and 2 bases at J, with 9 bases between.

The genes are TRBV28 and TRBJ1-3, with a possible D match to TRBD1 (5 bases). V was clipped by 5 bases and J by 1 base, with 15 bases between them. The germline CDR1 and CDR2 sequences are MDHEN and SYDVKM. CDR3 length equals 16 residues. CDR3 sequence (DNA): TGTGCCAGCAGTATCAGGGTCCGTGCTTCTGGAAACACCATATATTTT. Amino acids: CASSIRVRASGNTIYF. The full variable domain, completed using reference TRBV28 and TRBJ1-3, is DVKVTQSSRYLVKRTGEKVFLECVQDMDHENMFWYRQDPGLGLRLIYFSYDVKMKEKGDIPEGYSVSREKKERFSLILESASTNQTSMYLCASSIRVRASGNTIYFGEGSWLTVV.

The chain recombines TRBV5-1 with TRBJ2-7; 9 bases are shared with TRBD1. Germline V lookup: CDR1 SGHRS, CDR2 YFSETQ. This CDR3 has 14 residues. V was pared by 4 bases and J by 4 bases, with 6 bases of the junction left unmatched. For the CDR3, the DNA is TGCGCCAGCAGCGGGACAGGGCTGTTTTACGAGCAGTACTTC. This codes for CASSGTGLFYEQYF.

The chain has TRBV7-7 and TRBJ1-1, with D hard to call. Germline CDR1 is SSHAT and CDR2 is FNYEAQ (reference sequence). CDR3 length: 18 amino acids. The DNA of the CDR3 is TGTGCTAGCCCCCCGATTGTAGGGAGAACCGTATGGAACACTGAAGCTTTCTTT. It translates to CASPPIVGRTVWNTEAFF.

The CDR3 loop is CSAGEGRYEQYF. DNA for the CDR3: TGCAGCGCCGGGGAGGGTCGGTACGAGCAGTACTTC. The rearrangement uses TRBV29-1 and TRBJ2-7, with 7 bases matching TRBD2. CDR1 and CDR2 from the germline V gene are SQVTM and ANQGSEA. V trimming: 7 bases; J trimming: 4 bases; junction bases outside the gene matches: 7. CDR3 length equals 12 residues.

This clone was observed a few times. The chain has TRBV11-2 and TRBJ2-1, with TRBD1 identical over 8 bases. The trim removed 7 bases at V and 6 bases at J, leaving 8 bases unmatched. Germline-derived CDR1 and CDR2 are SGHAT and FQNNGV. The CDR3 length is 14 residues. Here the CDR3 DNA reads TGTGCCAGCACCCTTGGACAGGGACGCAATGAGCAGTTCTTC. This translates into CASTLGQGRNEQFF.

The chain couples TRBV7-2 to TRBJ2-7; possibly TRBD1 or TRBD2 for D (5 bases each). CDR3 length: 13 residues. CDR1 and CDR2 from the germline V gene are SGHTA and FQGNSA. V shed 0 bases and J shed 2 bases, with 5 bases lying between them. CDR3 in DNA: TGTGCCAGCAGCTTAGCGGGGGCCTACGAGCAGTACTTC. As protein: CASSLAGAYEQYF.

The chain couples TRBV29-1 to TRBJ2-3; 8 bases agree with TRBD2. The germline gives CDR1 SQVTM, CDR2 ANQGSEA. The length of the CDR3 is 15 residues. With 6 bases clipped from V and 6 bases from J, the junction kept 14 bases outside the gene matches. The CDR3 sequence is CSVAPRAGVRDTQYF. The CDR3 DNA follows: TGCAGCGTGGCCCCCCGAGCGGGGGTTAGGGATACGCAGTATTTT.

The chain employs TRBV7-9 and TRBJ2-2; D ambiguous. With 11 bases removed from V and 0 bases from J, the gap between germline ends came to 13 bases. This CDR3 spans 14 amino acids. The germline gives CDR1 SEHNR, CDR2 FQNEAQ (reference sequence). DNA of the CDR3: TGTGCCTCCTCTCACCTGTCGAACACCGGGGAGCTGTTTTTT. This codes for CASSHLSNTGELFF.

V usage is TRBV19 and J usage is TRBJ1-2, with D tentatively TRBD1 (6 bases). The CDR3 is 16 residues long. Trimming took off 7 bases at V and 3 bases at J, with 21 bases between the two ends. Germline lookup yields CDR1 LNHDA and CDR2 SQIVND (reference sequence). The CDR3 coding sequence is TGTGCCAGTACTTCCATACAGGGAAGCCCCTACTATGGCTACACCTTC. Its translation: CASTSIQGSPYYGYTF.

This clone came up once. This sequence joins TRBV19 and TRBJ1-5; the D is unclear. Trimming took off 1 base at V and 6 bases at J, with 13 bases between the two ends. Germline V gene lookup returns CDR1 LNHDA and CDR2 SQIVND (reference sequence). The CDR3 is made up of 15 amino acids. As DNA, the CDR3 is TGTGCCAGTAGTATAGGTTTCGGGGTAGGTCAGCCCCAGCATTTT. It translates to CASSIGFGVGQPQHF.

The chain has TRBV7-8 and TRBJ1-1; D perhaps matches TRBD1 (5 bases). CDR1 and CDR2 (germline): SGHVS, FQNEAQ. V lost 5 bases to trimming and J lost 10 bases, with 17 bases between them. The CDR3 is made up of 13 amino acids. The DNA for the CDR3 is TGTGCCAGCAGCCGACGACGAGACAGCCGAGCTTTCTTT. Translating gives CASSRRRDSRAFF.

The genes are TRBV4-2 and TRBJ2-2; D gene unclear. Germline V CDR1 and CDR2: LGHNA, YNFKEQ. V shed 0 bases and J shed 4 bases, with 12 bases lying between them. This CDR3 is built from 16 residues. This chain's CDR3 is CASSQEALVSTGELFF. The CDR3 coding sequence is TGTGCCAGCAGCCAAGAAGCGCTAGTTTCCACCGGGGAGCTGTTTTTT.